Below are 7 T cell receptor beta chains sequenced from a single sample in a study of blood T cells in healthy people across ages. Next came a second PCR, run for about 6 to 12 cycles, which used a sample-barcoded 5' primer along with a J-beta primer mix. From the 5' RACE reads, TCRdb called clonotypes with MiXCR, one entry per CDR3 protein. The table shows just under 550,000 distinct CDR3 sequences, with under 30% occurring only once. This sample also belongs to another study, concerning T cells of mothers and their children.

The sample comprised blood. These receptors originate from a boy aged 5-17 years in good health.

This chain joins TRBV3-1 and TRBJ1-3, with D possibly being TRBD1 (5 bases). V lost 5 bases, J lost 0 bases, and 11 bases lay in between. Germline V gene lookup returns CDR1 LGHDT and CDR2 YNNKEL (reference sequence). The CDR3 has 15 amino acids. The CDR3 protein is CASSYGTPSGNTIYF. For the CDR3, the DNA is TGTGCCAGCAGCTACGGGACTCCCTCTGGAAACACCATATATTTT.

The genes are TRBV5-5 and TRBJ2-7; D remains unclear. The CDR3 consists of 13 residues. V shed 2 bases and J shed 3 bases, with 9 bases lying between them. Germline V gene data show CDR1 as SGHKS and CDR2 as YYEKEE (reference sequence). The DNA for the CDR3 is TGTGCCAGCAGCTTAGGTGTTAACTACGAGCAGTACTTC. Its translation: CASSLGVNYEQYF. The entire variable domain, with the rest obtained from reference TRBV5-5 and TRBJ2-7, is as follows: DAGVTQSPTHLIKTRGQQVTLRCSPISGHKSVSWYQQVLGQGPQFIFQYYEKEERGRGNFPDRFSARQFPNYSSELNVNALLLGDSALYLCASSLGVNYEQYFGPGTRLTVT.

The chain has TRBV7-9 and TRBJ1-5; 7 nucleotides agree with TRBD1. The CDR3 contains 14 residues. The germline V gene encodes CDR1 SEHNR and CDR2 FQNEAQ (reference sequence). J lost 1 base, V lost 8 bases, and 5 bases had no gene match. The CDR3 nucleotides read TGTGCCAGCGGGGACAGTCTCAGCAATCAGCCCCAGCATTTT. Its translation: CASGDSLSNQPQHF.

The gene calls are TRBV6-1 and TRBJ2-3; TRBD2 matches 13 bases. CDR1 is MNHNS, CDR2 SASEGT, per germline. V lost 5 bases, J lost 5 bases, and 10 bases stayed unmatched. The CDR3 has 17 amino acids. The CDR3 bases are TGTGCCAGCAGTCAACTAGCGGGAGGGCCTAATTTAGATACGCAGTATTTT. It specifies CASSQLAGGPNLDTQYF.

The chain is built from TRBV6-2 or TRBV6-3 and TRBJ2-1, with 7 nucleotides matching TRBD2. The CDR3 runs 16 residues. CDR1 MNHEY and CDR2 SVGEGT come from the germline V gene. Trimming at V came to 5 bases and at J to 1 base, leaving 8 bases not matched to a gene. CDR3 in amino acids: CASSPSGGGSYNEQFF. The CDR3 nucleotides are TGTGCCAGCAGTCCGTCGGGGGGAGGGTCCTACAATGAGCAGTTCTTC.

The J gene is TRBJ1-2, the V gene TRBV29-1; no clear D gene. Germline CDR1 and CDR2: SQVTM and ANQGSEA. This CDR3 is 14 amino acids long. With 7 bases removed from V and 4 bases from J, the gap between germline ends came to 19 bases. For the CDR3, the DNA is TGCAGCGCTTACATCTCAGAATGGGGCTATGGCTACACCTTC. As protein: CSAYISEWGYGYTF.

CDR3 protein: CASSLVMDWGYEQYF. The CDR3 bases are TGTGCCAGCAGCTTAGTTATGGATTGGGGATACGAGCAGTACTTC. V gene TRBV7-9 combines with J gene TRBJ2-7; no clear D. The CDR3 length is 15 residues. V was cut by 1 base and J by 4 bases, with 14 bases left in between. From germline, CDR1 is SEHNR and CDR2 FQNEAQ (reference sequence).